This entry describes one T cell receptor beta chain. This clonotype turned up a few times. The specificity of this receptor is unknown. Base quality data are lacking; no much larger clone is found one base away. The library was produced with 5' RACE. The instrument given in TCRdb is Illumina HiSeq 2000. A universal primer binding site was introduced by template switching, and a unique molecular identifier was present in the final cDNA, enabling accurate counting of TCR cDNA molecules. Specific primers in the conserved constant-segment region were used to synthesize first-strand cDNA for the TCR alpha and beta chains. To control for contamination, each cDNA library was double barcoded with a SMART-Mk sample barcode plus Illumina barcodes. TruSeq adapter sequences along with Illumina sample barcodes were introduced in two successive PCR steps. The Illumina HiSeq platform was used with custom primers to sequence TCR alpha and beta cDNA libraries. The original methods were these. MiGEC was used to process raw reads and extract unique molecular identifiers, and MiXCR was used to find CDR3 positions. Recombination models were inferred per individual with the repgenHMM and IGoR tools using an EM algorithm. The analysis of shared clonotypes was done with the tcR package in R, with sharing normalized by the product of cloneset sizes. Out-of-frame nonproductive sequences were analyzed to study raw recombination free of thymic and clonal selection effects. TCRdb's own reprocessing of the public reads used fastp at Q25 and MiXCR and kept productive beta chains. Merged by CDR3 protein, the rows form single entries marked with the most common genes and DNA. TCRdb, rather than the study authors, made the V and J calls. The table for this sample lists some 1,600,000 distinct CDR3 sequences; roughly a third of them were counted only once. The ten largest clones represent about 0.25% of the sample.

This specimen comes from a study of identical twins (dated by TCRdb to the mid-2010s). For the study in its entirety: TCR alpha and beta repertoires from monozygotic twins, unrelated adults of various ages and cord blood were deep-sequenced to test whether fetal clonotypes persist. To rule out contamination, the twin experiments were replicated at different times with different library preparation protocols. On the study overall, not on this receptor specifically: Invariant T cells such as MAIT and iNKT could partly confound zero-insertion analyses, though diverse VJ usage argued against this for most clonotypes. Because the same donors could not be followed over many years, the conclusions depended on cross-sectional statistical analysis. In beta out-of-frame sequences, excess twin sharing was weaker, because having fewer shared sequences lowered the signal-to-noise ratio. Out-of-frame TCR alpha sharing in monozygotic twins was systematically underestimated by recombination models, whereas sharing between unrelated individuals was in agreement with the recombination models. Fewer insertions were carried by abundant cord blood beta clonotypes; a weaker similar trend was observed in young adult naive repertoires, while no such trend was observed in memory repertoires. Out-of-frame TCR alpha sequences shared between twins showed an excess of low generation-probability sequences compared with coincidental sharing between unrelated individuals.

CDR1 MNHEY and CDR2 SVGAGI were looked up in the germline V gene. Cut back by 2 bases and 4 bases, the V and J ends lie 17 bases apart. From the cysteine through the phenylalanine, the CDR3 covers 16 amino acids. The DNA shown is the 48-base CDR3, in frame from base 1. Every donor was a healthy Caucasian. The source is a newborn girl in good health. The chain uses TRBV6-5 and TRBJ1-1; perhaps TRBD1 is the D gene, with 6 bases matching. The sample was cord blood. Here the CDR3 is given as CASSYGFSGGLTEAFF. The DNA reads TGTGCCAGCAGTTACGGTTTTAGTGGGGGGCTCACTGAAGCTTTCTTT.